The entry below gives a single T cell receptor (beta chain) sequence along with its context. The data derive from a study of blood T cell repertoires in COVID-19. For the study at large: Nucleic acid was either cDNA or gDNA, and it came from T cells, B-cell-depleted T cells, or PBMCs.

The authors' processing: Researchers report that nucleated cell counts were estimated from reference gene primer amplification. Some clones are missing from TCRdb's copy, which holds only in-frame ones; the method was immunoSEQ multiplex PCR. V and J calls and clone size are given by that table; D and trimming were obtained from the DNA. The data show approximately 84,000 clones, over 80% seen once. V lost 7 bases to trimming and J lost 3 bases, with 15 bases between them. Germline values: CDR1 LNHDA, CDR2 SQIVND (reference sequence). CDR3 length: 14 amino acids. Input material: peripheral blood. The J gene is TRBJ1-2, the V gene TRBV19; weak D call: TRBD1 (6 bases). The TCR was taken from a human donor in a cohort sampled during active COVID-19. CDR3 DNA sequence: TGTGCCAGTACCCAGGCGGCAGGGGACTATGGCTACACCTTC. As protein: CASTQAAGDYGYTF. The full variable domain, completed using reference TRBV19 and TRBJ1-2, is DGGITQSPKYLFRKEGQNVTLSCEQNLNHDAMYWYRQDPGQGLRLIYYSQIVNDFQKGDIAEGYSVSREKKESFPLTVTSAQKNPTAFYLCASTQAAGDYGYTFGSGTRLTVV.